These 20 T cell receptor beta chains were all obtained from the same sample, sequenced in a study of T cell responses to AZD1222 COVID-19 vaccine (dated by TCRdb to the early 2020s). The library relied on the immunoSEQ multiplex PCR assay. The clones in this table, taken by TCRdb from immuneACCESS, are in-frame only. Not every clone is retained; where verified, under half of the shortfall comes from an unresolved V gene, and the cause of the rest is unknown. The sample records approximately 150,000 clones, less than 95% of which are singletons. The top ten clones comprise around 6.3% of the sample. Reading the label with the study, this specimen's time point is: about 28 days (+/-7) after the second vaccine dose. The specimen comprised peripheral blood, sampled 28 days after the second AZD1222 dose. These receptors originate from an adult who received the AZD1222 COVID-19 vaccine.

The chain carries TRBV18 and TRBJ1-3, with TRBD1 as a possible D gene (5 bases). Between the trimmed V and J ends, which lost 3 bases and 4 bases, there was a span of 13 bases. Germline CDR1 reads KGHSH; CDR2 reads LQKENI. The CDR3 is 15 residues long. This chain's CDR3 is CASSPTTDPGNTIYF. CDR3 coding DNA: TGTGCCAGCTCACCTACGACAGACCCGGGAAACACCATATATTTT. The full variable domain, with the rest looked up from reference TRBV18 and TRBJ1-3, is NAGVMQNPRHLVRRRGQEARLRCSPMKGHSHVYWYRQLPEEGLKFMVYLQKENIIDESGMPKERFSAEFPKEGPSILRIQQVVRGDSAAYFCASSPTTDPGNTIYFGEGSWLTVV.

V usage is TRBV27 and J usage is TRBJ2-7; the match to TRBD2 covers 15 bases. CDR3 size: 16 residues. V gave up 8 bases and J gave up 2 bases; unmatched junction bases: 7. Germline values: CDR1 MNHEY, CDR2 SMNVEV (reference sequence). CDR3 DNA sequence: TGTGCCAGCTCTCGGACTAGCGGGGGGGGTGCCTACGAGCAGTACTTC. Its protein is CASSRTSGGGAYEQYF.

This chain connects TRBV18 to TRBJ1-2; D gene ambiguous. The CDR3 runs 13 residues. Germline V lookup: CDR1 KGHSH, CDR2 LQKENI. Trimming pared 2 bases from V and 6 bases from J, leaving 10 bases between. This CDR3 is CASSPTEENGYTF. For the CDR3, the DNA is TGTGCCAGCTCACCAACAGAAGAGAATGGCTACACCTTC.

This clone was observed a few times. The chain joins TRBV12-3 or TRBV12-4 to TRBJ1-1; D gene ambiguous. Between the trimmed V and J ends, which lost 3 bases and 1 base, there was a span of 3 bases. The CDR3 length is 12 residues. CDR3 nucleotides: TGTGCCAGCAGTTTTGAGAACACTGAAGCTTTCTTT. The encoded protein is CASSFENTEAFF.

V usage is TRBV28 and J usage is TRBJ2-7; TRBD1 agrees at 9 bases. CDR3 size: 15 residues. V lost 6 bases to trimming and J lost 5 bases; unmatched junction nucleotides: 11. CDR1 MDHEN and CDR2 SYDVKM come from the germline V gene. CDR3 bases: TGTGCCAGCAGCCCGGGGACAGGGAGACGCCACGAGCAGTACTTC. Its translation is CASSPGTGRRHEQYF.

The rearrangement joins TRBV19 to TRBJ2-2; TRBD2 agrees at 10 bases. Unmatched junction bases numbered 6, after V lost 2 bases and J lost 0 bases. Germline CDR1 LNHDA, CDR2 SQIVND (reference sequence). CDR3 size: 18 residues. Here the CDR3 DNA reads TGTGCCAGTAGTATACTCCTCAGCGGGGGGGCGAACACCGGGGAGCTGTTTTTT. It specifies CASSILLSGGANTGELFF.

J is TRBJ2-1 and V is TRBV5-1, with D hard to call. V was shortened by 1 base and J by 0 bases, with 17 bases between the two germline ends. This CDR3 comprises 18 residues. Germline loops: CDR1 SGHRS, CDR2 YFSETQ. CDR3 DNA sequence: TGCGCCAGCAGCTTGTTTCCCCCGGGTTCGAGCTCCTACAATGAGCAGTTCTTC. It specifies CASSLFPPGSSSYNEQFF.

The chain employs TRBV6-5 and TRBJ1-6; 7 positions agree with TRBD1. The junction had 9 bases not matched to a gene; V was cut back by 6 bases and J by 7 bases. Germline V gene data show CDR1 as MNHEY and CDR2 as SVGAGI. The CDR3 contains 15 residues. The CDR3 loop is CASRRNTGDNSPLHF. CDR3 in DNA: TGTGCCAGCAGACGAAATACAGGGGACAATTCACCCCTCCACTTT.

A remark on this clone: At one end the junction does not follow the germline gene, possibly because of a read error. CDR3 DNA: TGTGCTACCCAGGCGGGGAGCAGTCAGCCCCAGCATTTT. It encodes CATQAGSSQPQHF. The V and J genes are TRBV12-5 and TRBJ1-5; D unclear. The CDR3 has 13 amino acids. The germline V gene encodes CDR1 LGHNT and CDR2 FRNRAP.

A word on this clone: At one end, the junction sequence differs from germline, possibly due to a read error. The genes are TRBV28 and TRBJ1-2; D possibly corresponds to TRBD1 (6 bases). CDR3 size: 10 residues. In germline, CDR1 is MDHEN, CDR2 SYDVKM. The CDR3 region is CASSFRDTIF. The CDR3 coding sequence is TGTGCCAGCAGCTTCCGGGACACCATATTC.

The rearrangement joins TRBV19 to TRBJ1-2; D unresolved. CDR3 size: 11 residues. Germline values: CDR1 LNHDA, CDR2 SQIVND (reference sequence). Deletions cut 5 bases from V and 4 bases from J, with 5 bases between. CDR3 loop: CASSSAYGYTF. CDR3 sequence (DNA): TGTGCCAGTAGTTCAGCCTATGGCTACACCTTC.

This clone has only one observation. The rearrangement links TRBV5-1 to TRBJ1-5, with 8 bases matching TRBD1. V trimming: 3 bases; J trimming: 6 bases; junction bases outside the gene matches: 5. This CDR3 spans 14 amino acids. Germline V gives CDR1 SGHRS, CDR2 YFSETQ. CDR3 residues: CASSSGTGLQPQHF. The CDR3 bases are TGCGCCAGCAGCTCCGGGACAGGCCTTCAGCCCCAGCATTTT.

The chain joins TRBV28 to TRBJ2-5; D call uncertain. Germline assignment: CDR1 MDHEN and CDR2 SYDVKM. Trimming removed 5 bases at V and 2 bases at J, with 15 bases between. The CDR3 has 15 residues. DNA of the CDR3: TGTGCCAGCAGTGCCCCCGAGACGGCGCAAGAGACCCAGTACTTC. Residues: CASSAPETAQETQYF.

The chain carries TRBV6-2 or TRBV6-3 and TRBJ2-3; 12 positions match TRBD2. CDR1 is MNHEY and CDR2 is SVGEGT in the germline V gene. V shed 2 bases and J 2 bases; nucleotides not matched to a gene: 5. CDR3 size: 17 residues. Here the CDR3 reads CASSYHGLAGSTDTQYF. CDR3 DNA sequence: TGTGCCAGCAGTTACCACGGACTAGCGGGATCCACAGATACGCAGTATTTT.

V and J are TRBV5-6 and TRBJ2-7; 9 bases fit TRBD1. The CDR3 totals 14 residues. Per the germline V gene, CDR1 is SGHDT and CDR2 is YYEEEE. V shed 6 bases, J shed 6 bases, and the junction held 10 bases outside the gene matches. The CDR3 coding sequence is TGTGCCAGCATCATACAGGGGGCCCTTGGCGAGCAGTACTTC. Its protein product is CASIIQGALGEQYF.

This chain links TRBV7-9 with TRBJ2-7; no definite D call. This CDR3 region has 17 residues. The V end lost 0 bases, the J end lost 1 base, and 16 bases lay between the germline ends. Germline assignment: CDR1 SEHNR and CDR2 FQNEAQ (reference sequence). CDR3 sequence (DNA): TGTGCCAGCAGCTTAGCGTCCCGACCTAGGTCATCCTACGAGCAGTACTTC. Translation gives CASSLASRPRSSYEQYF.

This chain uses TRBV5-4 with TRBJ2-5; TRBD1 aligns across 11 bases. This CDR3 contains 14 residues. Germline trimming cut 4 bases from V and 5 bases from J; bases unmatched to any gene: 4. CDR1 is SGHNT, CDR2 YYREEE, per germline (reference sequence). CDR3 residues: CASSAGQGAETQYF. For the CDR3, the DNA is TGTGCCAGCAGCGCCGGACAGGGGGCGGAGACCCAGTACTTC.

The J gene is TRBJ1-6, the V gene TRBV30, with D possibly matching TRBD1 (6 bases). V was trimmed by 1 base and J by 8 bases, leaving 9 bases between them. The CDR3 sequence is 13 residues long. Looked up from germline, CDR1 is GTSNPN and CDR2 is SVGIG (reference sequence). DNA for the CDR3: TGTGCCTGGAGTGGGCAGGGGTATTCACCCCTCCACTTT. As protein: CAWSGQGYSPLHF. The full variable domain, completed using reference TRBV30 and TRBJ1-6, is SQTIHQWPATLVQPVGSPLSLECTVEGTSNPNLYWYRQAAGRGLQLLFYSVGIGQISSEVPQNLSASRPQDRQFILSSKKLLLSDSGFYLCAWSGQGYSPLHFGNGTRLTVT.

The V and J genes are TRBV5-1 and TRBJ2-3, with TRBD2 matching 14 bases. CDR1 is SGHRS and CDR2 is YFSETQ in the germline V gene. The CDR3 is made up of 14 amino acids. The junction had 5 bases not matched to a gene; V was cut back by 7 bases and J by 7 bases. CDR3 loop: CASGGTSGGNTQYF. The CDR3 region has the DNA TGCGCCAGCGGCGGGACTAGCGGGGGTAATACGCAGTATTTT.

The chain couples TRBV3-1 (or the pseudogene TRBV3-2) to TRBJ1-3; D unclear. This CDR3 spans 15 amino acids. Trimming left V 5 bases short and J 0 bases short, with 11 bases between. Germline V gene data show CDR1 as LGHDT and CDR2 as YNNKEL (reference sequence). The CDR3 DNA is TGTGCCAGCAGCGCCACGTCCAGCTCTGGAAACACCATATATTTT. This codes for CASSATSSSGNTIYF.